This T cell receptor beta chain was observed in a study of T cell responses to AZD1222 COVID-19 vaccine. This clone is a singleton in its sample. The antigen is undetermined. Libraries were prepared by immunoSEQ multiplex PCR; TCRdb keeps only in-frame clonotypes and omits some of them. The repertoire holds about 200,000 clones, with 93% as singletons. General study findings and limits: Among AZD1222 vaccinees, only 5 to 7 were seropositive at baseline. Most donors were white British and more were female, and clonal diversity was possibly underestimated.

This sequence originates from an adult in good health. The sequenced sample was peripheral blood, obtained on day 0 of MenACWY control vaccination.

The CDR3 nucleotides are TGTGCCAGCAGTGAAATGCAGGGAACGGCAAGGGGCTACACCTTC. Its translation: CASSEMQGTARGYTF. The genes are TRBV2 and TRBJ1-2, with a weak D call TRBD1 (5 bases). With 2 bases removed from V and 8 bases from J, the gap between germline ends came to 18 bases. The CDR3 covers 15 residues. Germline V gene sequence: CDR1 SNHLY, CDR2 FYNNEI.